The source of this T cell receptor beta chain is a study of Tregs in tolerant kidney transplant recipients. Study-wide results and limits: No direct test of biological reproducibility was done here.

There are 15 residues in the CDR3. Trimming stripped 3 bases from V and 2 bases from J, with 12 bases between. Germline assignment: CDR1 LGHNA and CDR2 YNFKEQ. Profiled with immunoSEQ multiplex PCR; TCRdb holds only in-frame clones, not every one. The sample has 80,000 to 90,000 clones, 90% to 95% seen once; the top ten hold roughly 5%. With regard to this clone: The antigen is undetermined.

This chain connects TRBV4-2 to TRBJ2-3; tentative D call: TRBD1 (5 bases). The sequenced material came from CD8+ T cells from blood. This TCR was sampled from a human donor in good health. This CDR3 is CASSQGIGATDTQYF. CDR3 bases: TGTGCCAGCAGCCAGGGGATAGGGGCCACAGATACGCAGTATTTT.